This is a list of T cell receptor beta chains from one sample in a study of blood T cell repertoires in COVID-19. The assay was immunoSEQ multiplex PCR, and TCRdb's table has in-frame clones only and misses some. This table has roughly 100,000 clones, about 87% appearing once. Sequenced material: peripheral blood. Source of these receptors: a man aged 50 to 60 with acute or convalescent COVID-19. Both conserved end residues are part of each CDR3. The D gene is left open where the match is weak. Size is stated for part of the rows, as once, few or many counts, or as a class when the clone is expanded.

DNA	CDR3	J	length	size	D	V
TGTGCCAGCAGCCACAGCCCCGGGGTCAAAAACATTCAGTACTTC	CASSHSPGVKNIQYF	TRBJ2-4	15	-	-	TRBV3-1/TRBV3-2
TGCGCCAGCAGTGAGACCCTTCGGGAGACCCAGTACTTC	CASSETLRETQYF	TRBJ2-5	13	-	-	TRBV10-1
TGCGCCAGCAGCGGGACAGGGTTTGTTCAGCCCCAGCATTTT	CASSGTGFVQPQHF	TRBJ1-5	14	-	TRBD1	TRBV5-1
TGTGCCAGCAGCGCCGCGGGGGGCTCCTACAATGAGCAGTTCTTC	CASSAAGGSYNEQFF	TRBJ2-1	15	once	TRBD2	TRBV6-4
TGTGCCAGCAGGGCCTTAGGCGGGAACACTGAAGCTTTCTTT	CASRALGGNTEAFF	TRBJ1-1	14	few	-	TRBV25-1
TGTGCCAGCAGCCAAGATCCCAGGGGTCGAGGTGAGACCCAGTACTTC	CASSQDPRGRGETQYF	TRBJ2-5	16	-	-	TRBV4-2
TGCAGCGTTGAATCCGGAACGGGAGTCACCTACAATGAGCAGTTCTTC	CSVESGTGVTYNEQFF	TRBJ2-1	16	-	-	TRBV29-1
TGTGCCAGCACCTCCGCCTACGAGCAGTACTTC	CASTSAYEQYF	TRBJ2-7	11	-	-	TRBV28
TGTGCCAGCAGCCTATACTTAGGAGGTGAGCAGTTCTTC	CASSLYLGGEQFF	TRBJ2-1	13	-	-	TRBV11-3
TGTGCCAGCAGAAACCGGGACAACTCCTACGAGCAGTACTTC	CASRNRDNSYEQYF	TRBJ2-7	14	once	-	TRBV2
TGCGCCAGCAGCTTGGCCGAGGACAGGGTTTCCTCTGATACGCAGTATTTT	CASSLAEDRVSSDTQYF	TRBJ2-3	17	-	TRBD1	TRBV5-1
TGTGCCAGCAGTTTATATTACGAGCAGTACTTC	CASSLYYEQYF	TRBJ2-7	11	few	-	TRBV12-3/TRBV12-4
TGTGCCAGCTCAGACAGCGGGGTTGATTCACCCCTCCACTTT	CASSDSGVDSPLHF	TRBJ1-6	14	few	-	TRBV9
TGTGCCAGCAGGACCGGGACAGATCACACCGGGGAGCTGTTTTTT	CASRTGTDHTGELFF	TRBJ2-2	15	-	TRBD1	TRBV19
TGTGCCATGAAGGAGGGACAGGGTGACACCGGGGAGCTGTTTTTT	CAMKEGQGDTGELFF	TRBJ2-2	15	once	-	TRBV21-1
TGTGCCAGCAGTGGGGGAGGGGCGTTTACTAACTATGGCTACACCTTC	CASSGGGAFTNYGYTF	TRBJ1-2	16	-	-	TRBV6-1
TGTGCCAGCAGCCCGGGACACACCTACGAGCAGTACTTC	CASSPGHTYEQYF	TRBJ2-7	13	-	-	TRBV3-1/TRBV3-2
TGTGCCAGCAGTTCGTCCTACGAGCAGTACTTC	CASSSSYEQYF	TRBJ2-7	11	once	-	TRBV28